This T cell receptor (beta chain) was recovered during a study of blood T cells in healthy people across ages. Whole-study findings and limits: The study found more naive CD4+ cells and higher diversity in long-lived than aged donors.

This clonotype occurred once. The antigen remains unidentified. J gave up 4 bases and V 4 bases, and 11 bases lay outside the gene matches. Germline CDR1 reads SGHAT; CDR2 reads FQNNGV. There are 16 residues in the CDR3. The authors drew approximately 9 milliliters of peripheral blood from each donor. Per sample, a minimum of 7 million PBMCs were isolated. Then a second PCR, running roughly 7 to 11 cycles, was carried out with a sample-barcoded 5' primer and a J-beta primer mix. The authors tagged each cDNA molecule using a template-switch adaptor with 12 random nucleotides. A single record per CDR3 protein comes from TCRdb applying MiXCR to the 5' RACE reads. The sample comprises some 700,000 distinct CDR3 sequences, roughly 44% of which are singletons, and less than 25% rests with the top ten.

The sequenced material came from blood. This TCR came from an older woman in good health. The chain employs TRBV11-2 and TRBJ2-7; 9 bases align to TRBD2. CDR3 region: CASSYNDLAGKYEQYF. CDR3 DNA: TGTGCCAGCAGCTACAATGACCTAGCGGGGAAATACGAGCAGTACTTC.